These 16 T cell receptor beta chains were all obtained from the same sample, sequenced in a study of T cells expressing NK-cell markers. TCRdb reprocessed the 5' RACE reads and stores each CDR3 protein as one record, lacking DNA. The sample includes a few hundred thousand distinct CDR3 sequences. The specimen was blood T cells: a sorted CD56 or NKG2C T cell subset, CD4+ or CD8+ T cells, or bulk PBMC T cells (not recorded which). These receptors were collected from a man aged 18-69 years in good health.

V is TRBV20-1 and J is TRBJ2-1. The CDR3 consists of 14 residues. Germline CDR1 reads DFQATT; CDR2 reads SNEGSKA (reference sequence). CDR3 region: CSACPPARYNEQFF.

The chain joins TRBV5-1 to TRBJ2-2; TCRdb's D gene call, TRBD2, goes unchecked for lack of DNA. The germline V gene has CDR1 SGHRS and CDR2 YFSETQ. CDR3 length equals 16 residues. CDR3 amino acids: CASSPRRTSLPGELFF.

The chain is built from TRBV2 and TRBJ2-7; lacking DNA, the TRBD2 call made by TCRdb goes unchecked. This CDR3 has 11 amino acids. The V gene's germline CDR1 is SNHLY and CDR2 FYNNEI. The CDR3 is CASRARAEQYF.

The chain carries TRBV5-5 and TRBJ2-5; the D gene TCRdb calls, TRBD1, cannot be checked with no DNA. The CDR3 length is 15 residues. Germline lookup yields CDR1 SGHKS and CDR2 YYEKEE (reference sequence). Here the CDR3 reads CASSLYGQPQETQYF.

J is TRBJ1-3 and V is TRBV15. CDR1 is LNHNV and CDR2 is YYDKDF in the germline V gene (reference sequence). The CDR3 runs 16 residues. The CDR3 region is CATSRVGRGTGNTIYF.

This sequence joins TRBV3-1 and TRBJ1-2. The germline gives CDR1 LGHDT, CDR2 YNNKEL (reference sequence). The CDR3 totals 14 residues. The CDR3: CASSQGQAVYGYTF.

The gene calls are TRBV7-2 and TRBJ1-6. The length of the CDR3 is 13 residues. Germline V gives CDR1 SGHTA, CDR2 FQGNSA. This CDR3 reads CASSSITNSPLHF.

The CDR3 loop reads CASSVAPRGSGGANEQFF. The chain links TRBV9 to TRBJ2-1; absent DNA, TCRdb's TRBD2 call cannot be checked. CDR1 SGDLS and CDR2 YYNGEE come from the germline V gene. The CDR3 sequence is 18 residues long.

The chain uses TRBV12-3 or TRBV12-4 and TRBJ2-3; TCRdb outputs TRBD1, but without DNA this stays unchecked. The CDR3 runs to 14 residues. CDR3 protein: CASTNREATDTQYF.

The chain is built from TRBV7-8 and TRBJ1-1; checking the TCRdb D call of TRBD1 is not possible without DNA. The CDR3 is 15 residues long. Per the germline V gene, CDR1 is SGHVS and CDR2 is FQNEAQ. CDR3 residues: CASRGQGKTSTEAFF.

This sequence joins TRBV4-2 and TRBJ2-7; TCRdb's D call, TRBD1, is unchecked because there is no DNA. The germline gives CDR1 LGHNA, CDR2 YNFKEQ. The CDR3 loop spans 17 amino acids. The CDR3 sequence is CASSRPAPGGGAYEQYF.

The rearrangement links TRBV28 to TRBJ2-6; TCRdb reports TRBD1, a call that lacks DNA to check it against. The CDR3 length is 15 residues. Per germline, CDR1 MDHEN and CDR2 SYDVKM. CDR3 sequence: CASRGSHSGANVLTF.

The chain recombines TRBV28 with TRBJ2-2; the D call from TCRdb, TRBD1, cannot be confirmed without DNA. Germline lookup yields CDR1 MDHEN and CDR2 SYDVKM. The CDR3 has 15 amino acids. CDR3: CASSLPTGGTGELFF.

This chain uses TRBV7-9 with TRBJ1-2; TCRdb reports TRBD1, a call that lacks DNA to check it against. Germline-derived CDR1 and CDR2 are SEHNR and FQNEAQ (reference sequence). This CDR3 is 16 amino acids long. Here the CDR3 reads CASSLGVGQGNYGYTF.

This chain connects TRBV30 to TRBJ1-2; TCRdb names TRBD1, which stays unverified in the absence of DNA. CDR1 and CDR2 from the germline V gene are GTSNPN and SVGIG (reference sequence). The CDR3 has 14 amino acids. This CDR3 is CAGDRTGHFYGYTF.

The V call is TRBV5-5, the J call TRBJ2-7; as DNA is missing, the TRBD2 call by TCRdb cannot be tested. This CDR3 contains 16 residues. Germline assignment: CDR1 SGHKS and CDR2 YYEKEE (reference sequence). The CDR3 reads CASSLAPGLVSYEQYF.